A selection of T cell receptor beta chains follows, all from one sample in a study of blood T cell repertoires in COVID-19. Sequencing used immunoSEQ multiplex PCR; TCRdb keeps in-frame clones, though not all of them. The sample lists some 110,000 clones; 71% were seen once. The source material was peripheral blood. The receptors originated from a human donor with acute or convalescent COVID-19. The donor label of this sample is uncertain. CDR3s leave out the opening cysteine and the closing phenylalanine or tryptophan. A D gene is named only where the DNA matches it firmly.

D gene,V gene,J gene,CDR3 protein
TRBD1,TRBV9,TRBJ2-7,ASSVGRGPPYEQY
-,TRBV28,TRBJ2-5,ASSKRQIQETQY
-,TRBV30,TRBJ1-2,AWSPQENYGYT
TRBD1,TRBV5-8,TRBJ1-1,ASSLYGQDEAF
-,TRBV2,TRBJ2-5,ASSEGHGETQY
TRBD1,TRBV3-1/TRBV3-2,TRBJ2-2,ASSQGFGTGATGELF
TRBD2,TRBV7-6,TRBJ2-1,ASSLPRSFGVAGGQDEQF
TRBD2,TRBV5-1,TRBJ2-3,ASKETSGVDTQY
TRBD1,TRBV5-1,TRBJ1-1,ASSGAGGTEAF
TRBD1,TRBV2,TRBJ2-7,ASSTQGNSGEQY
-,TRBV7-2,TRBJ2-1,ASSLLNEQF
-,TRBV11-2,TRBJ2-2,ASSPMGLAGGELF
-,TRBV5-5,TRBJ2-7,ASSWRQGGSSYEQY
-,TRBV30,TRBJ1-5,AWSVRGQGQPQH
TRBD1,TRBV2,TRBJ1-3,ASSPSTGTHSGNTIY
-,TRBV6-6,TRBJ1-6,ASRNRENSPLH
TRBD2,TRBV15,TRBJ2-2,ATSRDNLAAVTGELF
-,TRBV6-5,TRBJ1-2,ASSYIGRDGYT
-,TRBV2,TRBJ2-5,ASNNRQGRGQETQY
-,TRBV28,TRBJ2-3,ASSLLTSALTDTQY
-,TRBV2,TRBJ2-2,ASSGVTGSGELF
-,TRBV5-1,TRBJ1-1,ASSLDGTRLSNTEAF
-,TRBV5-1,TRBJ2-1,ASSLAGFGGANEQF
TRBD2,TRBV19,TRBJ2-2,ASTPWEGMHGELF
TRBD1,TRBV7-2,TRBJ1-2,ASSSRTGLWGYT
TRBD2,TRBV5-1,TRBJ2-1,ASSQGLAGGNEQF
TRBD2,TRBV30,TRBJ2-3,AWALAGGSDTQY
-,TRBV3-1/TRBV3-2,TRBJ1-1,ASSQSLSHTEAF
-,TRBV12-3/TRBV12-4,TRBJ1-2,ASSPLSGGYT
TRBD1,TRBV5-1,TRBJ2-3,ASSLAQTGHNTDTQY
TRBD1,TRBV28,TRBJ1-5,ASLRQGSNQPQH
TRBD2,TRBV29-1,TRBJ2-1,SVRRSAGGPPIYNEQF
-,TRBV2,TRBJ1-5,ASSDWGGGQPQH
-,TRBV5-8,TRBJ2-5,ASSLVGTHFGETQY
-,TRBV7-2,TRBJ1-5,ASSFPGQPQH